This entry lists 26 T cell receptor beta chains sequenced from one sample in a study of Ad26.COV2.S vaccination and SARS-CoV-2 variants (dated by TCRdb to the early 2020s). Libraries were constructed by the immunoSEQ multiplex PCR assay. TCRdb limited this immuneACCESS table to in-frame rearrangements with V and J called. A share of clones is missing; checked studies link under half to unresolved V genes, and the rest is unexplained. The sample table records about 680,000 clones; roughly nine tenths of these occur just once. Roughly 1.5% of the sample comes from the top ten. This specimen's treatment or condition label, interpreted: some 19 received Ad26.COV2.S at low or high dose, single or two shots; about 5 received placebo; per-sample allocation not given. For vaccine and placebo recipients, the sequenced repertoires came from samples collected on day 63 after the first injection. Specimen: peripheral blood, collected in a trial of Ad26.COV2.S vaccine versus placebo. The receptors were gathered from a person between 18 and 60 years old who received the Ad26.COV2.S COVID-19 vaccine or a placebo.

This chain links TRBV12-5 with TRBJ2-1; 11 nucleotides line up with TRBD2. The CDR3 contains 15 residues. The germline V gene has CDR1 LGHNT and CDR2 FRNRAP. V was pared by 7 bases and J by 6 bases, with 8 bases of the junction left unmatched. The CDR3 region has the DNA TGTGCTAGTGCTATGGTGGGACTAGCGGCCAATGAGCAGTTCTTC. Its translation: CASAMVGLAANEQFF.

The V call is TRBV2, the J call TRBJ1-6; no clear D. The V gene's germline CDR1 is SNHLY and CDR2 FYNNEI. The CDR3 runs to 14 residues. With 3 bases removed from V and 8 bases from J, the gap between germline ends came to 11 bases. In DNA form, the CDR3 reads TGTGCCAGCAGTGAGGAGAGGGTTTATTCACCCCTCCACTTT. Translated: CASSEERVYSPLHF.

The V and J genes are TRBV7-9 and TRBJ2-1; 9 bases fit TRBD2. The CDR3 spans 17 residues. CDR1 is SEHNR and CDR2 is FQNEAQ in the germline V gene (reference sequence). V was clipped by 2 bases and J by 2 bases; unmatched bases: 7. The chain's CDR3 is CASSLSGRTDAYNEQFF. The CDR3 nucleotides read TGTGCCAGCAGCTTAAGCGGGAGGACTGACGCCTACAATGAGCAGTTCTTC.

This chain joins TRBV7-2 and TRBJ2-1, with 12 positions matching TRBD2. Germline assignment: CDR1 SGHTA and CDR2 FQGNSA. V was pared by 2 bases and J by 1 base, with 6 bases of the junction left unmatched. The CDR3 totals 18 residues. CDR3 in amino acids: CASSLYSLAGGSYNEQFF. Written as DNA, the CDR3 is TGTGCCAGCAGCTTATATAGCCTAGCGGGAGGGTCCTACAATGAGCAGTTCTTC. Drawing the rest from reference TRBV7-2 and TRBJ2-1, the complete variable domain is GAGVSQSPSNKVTEKGKDVELRCDPISGHTALYWYRQSLGQGLEFLIYFQGNSAPDKSGLPSDRFSAERTGGSVSTLTIQRTQQEDSAVYLCASSLYSLAGGSYNEQFFGPGTRLTVL.

Comments on this clone: This same CDR3 is encoded by further DNA sequences in the sample. The chain is built from TRBV20-1 and TRBJ2-1; D gene uncertain. Per the germline V gene, CDR1 is DFQATT and CDR2 is SNEGSKA (reference sequence). The CDR3 has 11 amino acids. Trimming cost V 1 base and J 7 bases, with 5 bases left between them. The CDR3 DNA sequence: TGCAGTGCTAGAGTGGTGAATGAGCAGTTCTTC. Encoded protein: CSARVVNEQFF.

This clone has only one observation. CDR3 amino acids: CASQQGARTEAFF. The CDR3 DNA is TGTGCCAGCCAACAGGGGGCTAGGACTGAAGCTTTCTTT. The genes are TRBV3-1 (or the pseudogene TRBV3-2) and TRBJ1-1; 9 nucleotides agree with TRBD1. V lost 8 bases, J lost 5 bases, and 6 bases stayed unmatched. Germline V gene sequence: CDR1 LGHDT, CDR2 YNNKEL (reference sequence). This CDR3 is 13 amino acids long.

About this clone: This specimen includes other DNA sequences encoding the same CDR3. The chain employs TRBV5-1 and TRBJ1-1; D ambiguous. The V end lost 0 bases, the J end lost 0 bases, and 3 bases lay between the germline ends. The CDR3 has 13 residues. CDR1 is SGHRS and CDR2 is YFSETQ in the germline V gene. CDR3 in DNA: TGCGCCAGCAGCTTGGTGCTGAACACTGAAGCTTTCTTT. It encodes CASSLVLNTEAFF.

This chain links TRBV7-3 with TRBJ2-7; 9 nucleotides line up with TRBD1. The length of the CDR3 is 14 residues. Trimming removed 3 bases from V and 6 bases from J; junction bases left unmatched: 6. Germline CDR1 SGHTA, CDR2 FQGTGA. Here the CDR3 reads CASSFSGTGSEQYF. The CDR3 region has the DNA TGTGCCAGCAGCTTCAGTGGGACAGGGTCCGAGCAGTACTTC.

Notes on this clone: The same CDR3 can be traced to other DNA sequences in this sample. The rearrangement uses TRBV7-2 and TRBJ2-5; D perhaps matches TRBD1 (6 bases). V lost 1 base, J lost 4 bases, and 7 bases lay in between. CDR1 and CDR2 from the germline V gene are SGHTA and FQGNSA. The CDR3 has 13 amino acids. The CDR3 sequence is CASSLGGRETQYF. The CDR3 region has the DNA TGTGCCAGCAGCTTAGGGGGGCGAGAGACCCAGTACTTC.

This clone was seen only once. The genes are TRBV9 and TRBJ1-2, with D possibly being TRBD1 (6 bases). The V gene's germline CDR1 is SGDLS and CDR2 YYNGEE. V was trimmed by 5 bases and J by 5 bases, leaving 19 bases between them. This CDR3 spans 15 amino acids. The CDR3 bases are TGTGCCAGCAGACGGACAGTCTCCCAGGGATATGGCTACACCTTC. Amino acids: CASRRTVSQGYGYTF.

The CDR3 DNA reads as TGTGCCAGCAGCTCCTTAGCGGGGGGTTACGAGCAGTACTTC. Its protein is CASSSLAGGYEQYF. J is TRBJ2-7 and V is TRBV7-2; TRBD2 matches at 10 bases. CDR1 and CDR2 from the germline V gene are SGHTA and FQGNSA. The CDR3 sequence is 14 residues long. V was clipped by 4 bases and J by 4 bases; unmatched bases: 4.

The CDR3 DNA reads as TGTGCCAGCAGCGTAGGCGGGGGGGAGGCTACGCAGTATTTT. It translates to CASSVGGGEATQYF. V is TRBV9 and J is TRBJ2-3; 9 bases are a match to TRBD2. Germline V gene data show CDR1 as SGDLS and CDR2 as YYNGEE. The CDR3 spans 14 residues. The J segment lost 8 bases and the V segment lost 0 bases, leaving 4 bases of the junction unmatched.

On this clone itself: Other nucleotide sequences from this sample produce the same CDR3. The V and J genes are TRBV5-1 and TRBJ2-1; 10 positions agree with TRBD2. This CDR3 has 14 residues. Germline assignment: CDR1 SGHRS and CDR2 YFSETQ. With 3 bases clipped from V and 4 bases from J, the junction kept 1 base outside the gene matches. Written as DNA, the CDR3 is TGCGCCAGCAGCTCGACTAGCGGGTACAATGAGCAGTTCTTC. It is translated as CASSSTSGYNEQFF.

The chain has TRBV13 and TRBJ2-7; D uncertain. Trimming removed 6 bases from V and 0 bases from J, with 15 bases in between. Germline loops: CDR1 PRHDT, CDR2 FYEKMQ (reference sequence). This CDR3 has 15 amino acids. CDR3 nucleotides: TGTGCCAGCAGTTTCCGCGGTGAGCGCTCCTACGAGCAGTACTTC. This encodes CASSFRGERSYEQYF.

This clone came up once. This chain joins TRBV21-1 and TRBJ2-7. TRBV21-1 is a listed pseudogene. CDR3 length equals 13 residues. The CDR3 DNA reads as TGTGCCAGCAGCAACCCTCCCTCTGGCGAGCAGTACTTC. This sequence encodes CASSNPPSGEQYF.

This chain connects TRBV4-3 to TRBJ2-5; D possibly corresponds to TRBD2 (6 bases). V was trimmed by 1 base and J by 4 bases, leaving 13 bases between them. Germline V gives CDR1 LGHNA, CDR2 YSLEER. The CDR3 length is 15 residues. The CDR3: CASSQGAGPGETQYF. The CDR3 nucleotides are TGCGCCAGCAGCCAAGGGGCGGGACCCGGAGAGACCCAGTACTTC.

The chain has TRBV18 and TRBJ1-2; possible D gene TRBD1, 6 bases. V was cut by 2 bases and J by 6 bases, with 16 bases left in between. The CDR3 consists of 15 residues. Germline lookup yields CDR1 KGHSH and CDR2 LQKENI. The CDR3 nucleotides read TGTGCCAGCTCACCAATGAGGGGGGGAAAGGATGGCTACACCTTC. It encodes CASSPMRGGKDGYTF.

CDR3 in amino acids: CASSTGQGAFNQPQHF. CDR3 nucleotides: TGTGCCAGCAGCACTGGACAGGGGGCCTTCAATCAGCCCCAGCATTTT. This rearrangement joins TRBV7-9 to TRBJ1-5, with TRBD1 identical over 11 bases. J gave up 3 bases and V 5 bases, and 6 bases lay outside the gene matches. The CDR3 spans 16 residues. In germline, CDR1 is SEHNR, CDR2 FQNEAQ (reference sequence).

The genes are TRBV6-2 or TRBV6-3 and TRBJ2-7; perhaps TRBD2 as D (5 bases). The germline V gene encodes CDR1 MNHEY and CDR2 SVGEGT. V was pared by 4 bases and J by 3 bases, with 10 bases between. The CDR3 spans 13 residues. This chain's CDR3 is CASSSRAYYEQYF. The CDR3 bases are TGTGCCAGCAGTTCGAGGGCTTACTACGAGCAGTACTTC.

This sequence joins TRBV5-8 and TRBJ1-6; D may be TRBD1 (6 bases). Germline V CDR1 and CDR2: SGHTS, YDEGEE. With 1 base removed from V and 5 bases from J, the gap between germline ends came to 13 bases. CDR3 length: 16 amino acids. CDR3 nucleotides: TGTGCCAGCAGCTTGACAAAAACAGGGCATAATTCACCCCTCCACTTT. Translation: CASSLTKTGHNSPLHF.

The chain carries TRBV29-1 and TRBJ2-1; D remains unclear. The germline V gene encodes CDR1 SQVTM and CDR2 ANQGSEA. This CDR3 has 10 residues. The ends were cut back, 6 bases at V and 7 bases at J, with 7 bases in the middle. In DNA form, the CDR3 reads TGCAGCGTCCTCGATAATGAGCAGTTCTTC. Its protein is CSVLDNEQFF.

This chain links TRBV30 with TRBJ2-7; perhaps TRBD1 as D (6 bases). The CDR3 runs 12 residues. V lost 5 bases and J 0 bases, leaving 8 bases between the germline ends. The V gene's germline CDR1 is GTSNPN and CDR2 SVGIG (reference sequence). This CDR3 reads CAWGGSSYEQYF. CDR3 nucleotide sequence: TGTGCCTGGGGGGGCTCCTCCTACGAGCAGTACTTC.

The genes are TRBV11-2 and TRBJ1-5; a weak D match, TRBD1 (6 bases). This CDR3 region has 13 residues. The V and J ends lost 8 bases and 1 base respectively, with 9 bases between them. Germline V gives CDR1 SGHAT, CDR2 FQNNGV. The CDR3 coding sequence is TGTGCCAGCCAGGGGATGAGCAATCAGCCCCAGCATTTT. Amino acid sequence: CASQGMSNQPQHF. The full variable domain, with the rest looked up from reference TRBV11-2 and TRBJ1-5, is EAGVAQSPRYKIIEKRQSVAFWCNPISGHATLYWYQQILGQGPKLLIQFQNNGVVDDSQLPKDRFSAERLKGVDSTLKIQPAKLEDSAVYLCASQGMSNQPQHFGDGTRLSIL.

The chain employs TRBV19 and TRBJ1-4; possible D gene TRBD1, 5 bases. Trimming stripped 3 bases from V and 5 bases from J, with 10 bases between. Germline lookup yields CDR1 LNHDA and CDR2 SQIVND (reference sequence). This CDR3 is built from 14 residues. The CDR3: CASSIRGGNEKLFF. The DNA of the CDR3 is TGTGCCAGTAGTATCCGGGGGGGAAATGAAAAACTGTTTTTT.

The CDR3 DNA sequence: TGCAGCGTTGACGGCGGCAGGGTAGGAGAGACCCAGTACTTC. It translates to CSVDGGRVGETQYF. The V gene is TRBV29-1, the J gene TRBJ2-5; D is perhaps TRBD1 (5 bases). The CDR3 consists of 14 residues. With 3 bases removed from V and 4 bases from J, the gap between germline ends came to 15 bases. CDR1 and CDR2 (germline): SQVTM, ANQGSEA.

The rearrangement uses TRBV6-6 and TRBJ1-6; no clear D. Germline V lookup: CDR1 MNHNY, CDR2 SVGAGI (reference sequence). V shed 2 bases and J shed 3 bases, with 8 bases lying between them. CDR3 length: 15 amino acids. As DNA, the CDR3 is TGTGCCAGCAGTTACGGGGAGCACTATAATTCACCCCTCCACTTT. Translation gives CASSYGEHYNSPLHF.